Described below is a single T cell receptor (beta chain) sequence and its context. Its antigen is still unknown. The record has no base qualities; no much larger clone is one base away. Preparation of the library involved the immunoSEQ multiplex PCR assay. The multiplex PCR relied on a mix of 60 forward primers for TCR Vbeta segments and 13 reverse primers for TCR Jbeta segments. The CDR3 region of rearranged TCR beta genes was amplified from genomic DNA by a multiplex PCR assay. The amplified TCR beta libraries were sequenced on the Illumina HiSeq System as 87-base-pair reads. The original methods were these. In a later analysis, tens of millions of unique TCR beta chains were counted across the 500 to 700 repertoires, and about 9.9 million of these chains were shared by at least two donors. A nearest-neighbor algorithm error-corrected the raw reads and collapsed the reads into unique sequences, merging closely related sequences to remove PCR and sequencing errors. To assign V, D and J gene segments, CDR3 sequences were aligned to IMGT reference sequences. For a sequence to be retained, a match of at least six nucleotides to both a V gene segment and a J gene segment was required. Rearrangements were classified as productive when the CDR3 lacked stop codons and remained in frame with V and J, and all other rearrangements were classified as non-productive. Following IMGT convention, CDR3 was defined as the stretch from the second conserved V-encoded cysteine to the conserved J-encoded phenylalanine. Sequences without an unambiguous match to a single V gene segment were excluded from the earlier analysis of several hundred of the donors. In an earlier analysis of 587 of the donors, V segments were called functional above 56.7% productive rearrangements and were called segregating when the between-donor standard deviation exceeded 5%. A statistical classification framework was built for diagnosing cytomegalovirus status from the catalog of TCR beta chain sequences. In a later analysis, V and J genes were assigned by comparing TCR nucleotide sequences against IMGT/GENE-DB human TR gene sequences. The TCRdist pipeline was used in a later analysis to assign CDR3 sequences and most-parsimonious VDJ recombination scenarios. In a later analysis, each TCR beta chain was defined by its CDR3 amino acid sequence together with its V-gene family, and reads without a unique V-gene family were excluded. As a way to deal with suspected cross-contamination and a sequencing artifact, a later analysis dropped 592 nucleotide sequences that were highly shared and had low generation probability. In a later analysis, a clonal expansion index was calculated for each public chain from normalized within-repertoire ranks of inferred template counts. In a later analysis, generation probabilities were computed using a VDJ recombination model fitted to out-of-frame rearrangements, and the results were checked against IGoR. Hypergeometric tests were used in a later analysis to score TCR-TCR, TCR-HLA and TCR-CMV co-occurrence, with a repertoire-size bias correction applied to the TCR pairs. To estimate false discovery rates, a later analysis permuted the HLA or CMV assignments 20 times. In a later analysis, co-occurring TCRs were grouped using DBSCAN, with TCRdist sequence similarity added in when clustering inside HLA-allele-positive subsets. Repertoires with fewer than 30,000 or more than 120,000 public chains were left out of co-occurrence clustering, as were about 5 repertoires with anomalous nucleotide sharing. Entries here come from immuneACCESS through TCRdb and include only in-frame sequences with V and J called. Some clones fail to appear in such tables; in the studies checked, an unresolved V gene covers under half of the shortfall, and the cause of the remainder is unknown. The DNA was the basis for D and trimming; V, J and clone size are from that table. The sample table shows about 94,000 clones, and nearly 80% are seen once. About 3.8% of the sample is taken by the ten largest.

The germline ends are 15 bases apart after V is trimmed by 4 bases and J by 8 bases. The CDR3 has 15 amino acids, counting the end cysteine and phenylalanine. The CDR3 DNA has 45 bases and is translated from base 1. Looking up the germline V gene yields CDR1 MGHRA and CDR2 YSYEKL. This sample was included in a study of cytomegalovirus exposure and HLA in healthy donors (dated by TCRdb to about 2017). Notes on the research overall: An earlier analysis of some 600 of the donors reported around 280 Gb of sequence data and around 120 million unique TCR beta sequences obtained from approximately 180 million T cells. Roughly 300 gigabases of sequencing data and approximately 85 million unique TCR sequences were included in an early release covering 550 to 800 HLA-typed donors. Of the 300 to 450 genotyped donors, approximately 82% fell in the genetic ancestry cluster associated with self-reported Caucasian donors. The study aimed to test whether signatures of past pathogen exposure could be identified by cataloging public T cell receptors. The study used immunosequencing to profile the T cell repertoires of more than 650 subjects and linked those repertoires to cytomegalovirus serostatus. In addition to the first cohort of approximately 670 subjects, a separate validation cohort of 130 or so different subjects was used. To predict cytomegalovirus infection status, the study combined high-throughput TCR immunosequencing, statistical association of individual TCRs with disease status, and machine learning. To study patterns of TCR occurrence, a later analysis re-analyzed previously published TCR beta repertoires from 700 or so donors and added high-resolution HLA genotyping. Rather than using new phenotypic data, the later analysis identified candidate immune exposures from TCR beta sequences and from how often those sequences occurred across donors. An earlier analysis of approximately 640 of the donors applied high-throughput TCR beta sequencing to assess whether each TCR beta V gene segment acted as functional or pseudogenic. Donor age, sex, ethnicity and CMV serostatus were compiled alongside the repertoire data. In a later genetic analysis, genome-wide SNP genotypes for about three fifths of the roughly 670 donors were used, and that subset was treated as a discovery cohort. All discovery cohort repertoires had been generated using a single sequencing platform. Both class I and class II loci were covered by HLA typing, at four-digit resolution. Typing coverage varied by locus: about 629-630 donors for A, B, C, DRB1 and DQB1; approximately 560 for DQA1; more than 600 for DPA1; some 470 for DPB1. Because of strong linkage in the cohort, a handful of DR-DQ haplotypes were treated as single units for association and clustering. Among a few hundred genotyped donors of the cohort, an average of approximately 250,000 unique TCR beta nucleotide sequences were sequenced per donor, roughly 20% of them non-productive. What the work shows at the level of the full study, not this receptor alone: It was suggested by the authors that the approach could potentially be generalized to other disease states and immunological phenotypes. Because counts were too low, 15 to 20 rarely observed V segments, including chromosome 9 orphons, were excluded from the earlier analysis of around 640 of the donors. Three of the identified cytomegalovirus-associated TCR beta chains were confirmed in vitro to be specific for cytomegalovirus antigens. The 87-base-pair reads could not distinguish some IMGT-functional V segments, including TRBV6-2 and TRBV6-3, so those segments were excluded. In a later analysis, HLA-associated TCR beta chains were found to be more clonally expanded and to have lower generation probabilities than equally common non-associated chains. In this cohort, only TCR beta chains were sequenced, and detectable features were limited by the absence of alpha or paired-chain data. Sequencing depth was assumed to be roughly uniform across donors in the presence/absence analyses, though that assumption may not hold. Correlated functional status among segregating V segments might be attributable to linkage disequilibrium, but an unknown experimental factor could not be ruled out. A later genetic analysis reported fewer N-insertions in productive TCRs among donors in an Asian-associated ancestry cluster than the approximately 700-donor mean. According to a later analysis, parvovirus B19, influenza, CMV and Epstein-Barr virus appeared linked to several top co-occurrence clusters. In a later analysis, the rate of TCR association differed among HLA loci, with DRB1 alleles having the most associated TCRs and HLA-C alleles having the fewest. A later genetic analysis associated a missense DCLRE1C variant with V-gene and J-gene trimming of TCR beta chains, and an independent cohort replicated the association. A further reported finding was that TCR beta sequences accurately predicted the HLA-A and HLA-B alleles for most subjects in the first cohort. Most TCR sequences were seen in very few donors, while some public TCRs were found in many individuals. An earlier analysis of some 560 of the donors showed that most TCR beta V segments appeared in productive rearrangements either about 87% or about 30% of the time, which broadly matched IMGT annotations. Cytomegalovirus status was reported to be diagnosed by the classifier with high specificity and sensitivity in both the original and validation cohorts. When HLA alleles, especially DR and DQ, strongly co-occurred, TCR associations were difficult to assign to individual alleles. The study listed 150 to 200 TCR beta chains as associated with cytomegalovirus. A later analysis associated about 18,000 TCR beta sequences with specific HLA alleles at a false discovery rate of 0.05. A cluster of highly shared sequence variants was judged likely to represent a technical artifact of the sequencing pipeline. According to a later analysis, most CMV-associated TCR beta chains appeared to be HLA-restricted, and the HLA associations seemed to be driven largely by CMV exposure. Because HLA typing was unavailable for some donors at each locus, only the typed subset was used in association tests. CMV serostatus was the only immune exposure information available for the cohort.

The cohort consisted of fewer than 700 healthy bone marrow donors. At the time of sampling, all cohort members were nominally healthy, though unrecorded immune exposures were likely present. The donor tested CMV seronegative, placing the donor among the approximately 360 seronegative members of the cohort. Each donor provided a peripheral blood sample, and peripheral blood mononuclear cells were used for TCR beta sequencing. Genomic DNA was extracted from the blood cell samples with the Qiagen DNeasy Blood Extraction Kit. Recombination joined TRBV4-1 with TRBJ1-6; TRBD1 is possibly the D segment (5 matching bases). The sequenced material came from PBMCs. The origin of this receptor is a woman in her 40s in good health and CMV-seronegative. The sequenced DNA: TGCGCCAGCAGCCGGACCCGGGGGGTTGATTCACCCCTCCACTTT. This sequence encodes CASSRTRGVDSPLHF.